A single sample is the source of the 8 T cell receptor beta chains below, sequenced in a study of blood T cell repertoires in COVID-19. Here immunoSEQ multiplex PCR was the method, and the copy in TCRdb shows in-frame clones only, minus some. Of under 200,000 clones detected, more than 60% appear once; the ten largest clones hold around 8.1%. Source material: peripheral blood. The receptors come from a man in his sixties with acute or convalescent COVID-19.

This rearrangement joins TRBV6-2 or TRBV6-3 to TRBJ2-3, with TRBD2 matching 9 bases. Germline-derived CDR1 and CDR2 are MNHEY and SVGEGT. The CDR3 consists of 15 residues. V lost 4 bases, J lost 5 bases, and 7 bases stayed unmatched. The DNA for the CDR3 is TGTGCCAGCAGTTTAGCGGGGGCCTGGGAAGATACGCAGTATTTT. Translated, it gives CASSLAGAWEDTQYF.

This clone was detected only a few times. The chain links TRBV6-6 to TRBJ1-4; D is undetermined. This CDR3 is 11 amino acids long. CDR1 and CDR2 (germline): MNHNY, SVGAGI (reference sequence). V was trimmed by 4 bases and J by 7 bases, leaving 4 bases between them. The CDR3 loop is CASSFSEKLFF. The DNA for the CDR3 is TGTGCCAGCAGTTTTAGTGAAAAACTGTTTTTT.

The chain joins TRBV7-8 to TRBJ1-6; 8 bases line up with TRBD1. V shed 4 bases and J 7 bases; nucleotides not matched to a gene: 6. Germline V gene sequence: CDR1 SGHVS, CDR2 FQNEAQ. The CDR3 is 15 residues long. This CDR3 is CASSSDRGGNSPLHF. The CDR3 nucleotides read TGTGCCAGCAGCTCCGACAGGGGTGGCAATTCACCCCTCCACTTT.

The rearrangement links TRBV30 to TRBJ1-3; 9 nucleotides match TRBD1. Germline-derived CDR1 and CDR2 are GTSNPN and SVGIG (reference sequence). V lost 3 bases to trimming and J lost 3 bases; unmatched junction nucleotides: 9. This CDR3 region has 16 residues. DNA of the CDR3: TGTGCCTGGAGACCCCGGGGACAGGGCTTTGGAAACACCATATATTTT. Residues: CAWRPRGQGFGNTIYF.

In this sample, this clone turned up once. This chain connects TRBV7-3 to TRBJ2-5; 14 bases fit TRBD2. This CDR3 has 16 residues. Germline V gives CDR1 SGHTA, CDR2 FQGTGA. V was clipped by 3 bases and J by 1 base; unmatched bases: 1. DNA for the CDR3: TGTGCCAGCAGCTTTGGGACTAGCGGGGGCCAAGAGACCCAGTACTTC. Its translation is CASSFGTSGGQETQYF.

This rearrangement joins TRBV6-5 to TRBJ1-1; no reliable D call. The CDR3 is made up of 13 amino acids. Between the trimmed V and J ends, which lost 4 bases and 1 base, there was a span of 7 bases. Germline lookup yields CDR1 MNHEY and CDR2 SVGAGI. The CDR3 spells CASSSTKNTEAFF. The CDR3 DNA is TGTGCCAGCAGTTCGACAAAGAACACTGAAGCTTTCTTT.

CDR3 sequence reads: CASSLITAQPQHF. The DNA for the CDR3 is TGTGCCAGCAGTCTCATCACAGCTCAGCCCCAGCATTTT. This chain connects TRBV6-2 or TRBV6-3 to TRBJ1-5; D ambiguous. Germline V gene data show CDR1 as MNHEY and CDR2 as SVGEGT. This CDR3 has 13 residues. The V and J ends lost 5 bases and 6 bases respectively, with 11 bases between them.

V gene TRBV6-5 combines with J gene TRBJ2-7, with D possibly being TRBD2 (6 bases). V was pared by 8 bases and J by 0 bases, with 11 bases between. Germline V gene sequence: CDR1 MNHEY, CDR2 SVGAGI. There are 13 residues in the CDR3. CDR3 in amino acids: CASRGTVSYEQYF. The CDR3 DNA reads as TGTGCCAGCCGCGGGACCGTCTCCTACGAGCAGTACTTC.